A single sample gave rise to the 13 T cell receptor beta chains below, sequenced in a study of shared clonotypes between healthy human individuals. Profiled with immunoSEQ multiplex PCR; TCRdb holds only in-frame clones, not every one. The table has approximately 500,000 clones, 90% to 97% seen once. The material sequenced was naive CD4+ T cells sorted from blood. Indicated subset: CD45RA+ positively selected. The receptors shown here come from a woman younger than 45 in good health.

The table lists this clone with a count of one. V and J are TRBV18 and TRBJ2-7, with D maybe TRBD1 (6 bases). The CDR3 is 16 amino acids. The V end lost 6 bases, the J end lost 3 bases, and 21 bases lay between the germline ends. Germline V lookup: CDR1 KGHSH, CDR2 LQKENI. Here the CDR3 DNA reads TGTGCCAGCTCCTTGATGGGGGACACCAACGGCTACGAGCAGTACTTC. The encoded protein is CASSLMGDTNGYEQYF. Drawing the rest from reference TRBV18 and TRBJ2-7, the complete variable domain is NAGVMQNPRHLVRRRGQEARLRCSPMKGHSHVYWYRQLPEEGLKFMVYLQKENIIDESGMPKERFSAEFPKEGPSILRIQQVVRGDSAAYFCASSLMGDTNGYEQYFGPGTRLTVT.

The chain employs TRBV7-9 and TRBJ2-4; TRBD1 matches at 8 bases. J gave up 8 bases and V 3 bases, and 6 bases lay outside the gene matches. Germline V CDR1 and CDR2: SEHNR, FQNEAQ (reference sequence). This CDR3 has 14 amino acids. Here the CDR3 DNA reads TGTGCCAGCAGCTTTTCAGGGGGCTCGGACATTCAGTACTTC. Its translation: CASSFSGGSDIQYF.

The genes are TRBV4-1 and TRBJ2-1, with a possible D match to TRBD2 (6 bases). The germline gives CDR1 MGHRA, CDR2 YSYEKL. The CDR3 consists of 14 residues. V was pared by 3 bases and J by 7 bases, with 13 bases between. CDR3 in amino acids: CASSQPTSSNEQFF. In DNA, the CDR3 is TGCGCCAGCAGCCAGCCGACTAGTTCGAATGAGCAGTTCTTC.

In its sample, this clone was seen once. The chain couples TRBV5-1 to TRBJ2-5; D gene ambiguous. The germline V gene encodes CDR1 SGHRS and CDR2 YFSETQ. The CDR3 covers 11 residues. The germline V and J ends were trimmed by 7 bases and 2 bases, with 6 bases remaining between them. CDR3 in amino acids: CASHNQETQYF. CDR3 DNA: TGCGCCAGCCATAATCAAGAGACCCAGTACTTC.

Here the CDR3 DNA reads TGTGCCAGCAGCTTGGCCTGGCAGGTGGGATTCAACACTGAAGCTTTCTTT. Translating gives CASSLAWQVGFNTEAFF. The chain links TRBV5-8 to TRBJ1-1; D uncertain. The CDR3 extends over 17 amino acids. The V gene lost 0 bases and the J gene lost 2 bases, with 17 bases spanning the gap. The germline gives CDR1 SGHTS, CDR2 YDEGEE.

V gene TRBV7-8 combines with J gene TRBJ2-7; TRBD2 agrees at 13 bases. Germline V gene data show CDR1 as SGHVS and CDR2 as FQNEAQ. With 7 bases clipped from V and 0 bases from J, the junction kept 3 bases outside the gene matches. CDR3 length: 15 residues. The CDR3 protein is CASTRTSGSSYEQYF. The CDR3 nucleotides are TGTGCCAGCACCCGGACTAGCGGGAGCTCCTACGAGCAGTACTTC.

The chain carries TRBV7-2 and TRBJ2-1, with D perhaps matching TRBD1 or TRBD2 (5 bases each). Germline CDR1 SGHTA, CDR2 FQGNSA. V was trimmed by 4 bases and J by 15 bases, leaving 19 bases between them. This CDR3 has 13 amino acids. CDR3 in DNA: TGTGCCAGCAGCTCCAGAGGGGTAGGACTTCCGTTCTTC. Its translation: CASSSRGVGLPFF.

This chain links TRBV18 with TRBJ1-4; TRBD1 matches 7 bases. The J segment lost 0 bases and the V segment lost 2 bases, leaving 6 bases of the junction unmatched. The CDR3 extends over 17 amino acids. Germline loops: CDR1 KGHSH, CDR2 LQKENI. CDR3 loop: CASSPFDRDATNEKLFF. CDR3 coding DNA: TGTGCCAGCTCACCATTTGACAGGGATGCAACTAATGAAAAACTGTTTTTT.

The chain recombines TRBV15 with TRBJ2-7; 10 bases fit TRBD1. Germline trimming cut 2 bases from V and 3 bases from J; bases unmatched to any gene: 4. Per germline, CDR1 LNHNV and CDR2 YYDKDF (reference sequence). This CDR3 contains 15 residues. CDR3 residues: CATSRTGTGDYEQYF. The CDR3 DNA follows: TGTGCCACCAGCAGAACCGGGACAGGGGACTACGAGCAGTACTTC. The full variable domain, with the rest looked up from reference TRBV15 and TRBJ2-7, is DAMVIQNPRYQVTQFGKPVTLSCSQTLNHNVMYWYQQKSSQAPKLLFHYYDKDFNNEADTPDNFQSRRPNTSFCFLDIRSPGLGDTAMYLCATSRTGTGDYEQYFGPGTRLTVT.

The J gene is TRBJ2-1, the V gene TRBV18, with D possibly being TRBD1 (5 bases). Between the trimmed V and J ends, which lost 3 bases and 1 base, there was a span of 19 bases. This CDR3 is built from 18 residues. Germline V gives CDR1 KGHSH, CDR2 LQKENI. The CDR3, as DNA: TGTGCCAGCTCACCTGGGGCAGGGAACAGGTTTTCCTACAATGAGCAGTTCTTC. Residues: CASSPGAGNRFSYNEQFF.

The J gene is TRBJ2-1, the V gene TRBV18; D tentatively fits TRBD1 or TRBD2 (5 bases each). This CDR3 is 12 amino acids long. Trimming shortened V by 6 bases and J by 8 bases, and 11 bases separated the two germline ends. Germline V gene lookup returns CDR1 KGHSH and CDR2 LQKENI. CDR3 sequence (DNA): TGTGCCAGCTCCCCGTCGGGACATGAGCAGTTCTTC. Translation gives CASSPSGHEQFF. Drawing the rest from reference TRBV18 and TRBJ2-1, the complete variable domain is NAGVMQNPRHLVRRRGQEARLRCSPMKGHSHVYWYRQLPEEGLKFMVYLQKENIIDESGMPKERFSAEFPKEGPSILRIQQVVRGDSAAYFCASSPSGHEQFFGPGTRLTVL.

The J gene is TRBJ2-1, the V gene TRBV7-8; possible D gene TRBD2, 5 bases. V lost 5 bases, J lost 0 bases, and 14 bases lay in between. CDR1 is SGHVS, CDR2 FQNEAQ, per germline. The CDR3 runs to 16 residues. The CDR3 sequence: CASSPRRTRSYNEQFF. DNA for the CDR3: TGTGCCAGCAGCCCGCGGAGGACCCGCTCCTACAATGAGCAGTTCTTC.

This chain links TRBV15 with TRBJ2-1, with D possibly TRBD2 on 6 matching bases. Germline values: CDR1 LNHNV, CDR2 YYDKDF (reference sequence). The CDR3 has 14 amino acids. V was pared by 5 bases and J by 8 bases, with 16 bases between. CDR3 region: CATSFPGAGDEQFF. DNA of the CDR3: TGTGCCACCAGCTTCCCCGGAGCGGGCGATGAGCAGTTCTTC.